Below are 27 T cell receptor beta chains sequenced from a single sample in a study of shared clonotypes between healthy human individuals. The repertoire was sequenced with immunoSEQ multiplex PCR; TCRdb's copy has only in-frame clones and lacks some. Of 550,000 to 750,000 clones in the sample, about 95% were seen once. CD45RO-negative cells were positively selected for CCR7, leaving out terminally differentiated effector memory CD45RA+ cells. Sequences were obtained from naive CD8+ T cells sorted from blood. These TCRs come from a woman aged 25 to 39 in good health.

The genes are TRBV7-9 and TRBJ2-1; D call uncertain. V was clipped by 5 bases and J by 3 bases, with 14 bases between them. The CDR3 runs 15 residues. Germline-derived CDR1 and CDR2 are SEHNR and FQNEAQ (reference sequence). In DNA, the CDR3 is TGTGCCAGCAGCGTTTATGGCGGAGACTACAATGAGCAGTTCTTC. Protein sequence: CASSVYGGDYNEQFF.

The genes are TRBV4-1 and TRBJ2-1; no definite D call. Germline values: CDR1 MGHRA, CDR2 YSYEKL. V shed 0 bases and J shed 8 bases, with 8 bases lying between them. The CDR3 extends over 13 amino acids. Here the CDR3 DNA reads TGCGCCAGCAGCCAAGATCAAAGGGATGAGCAGTTCTTC. Its protein product is CASSQDQRDEQFF.

This chain links TRBV6-1 with TRBJ2-1, with D perhaps given as TRBD1 or TRBD2 (5 bases each). Trimming cost V 8 bases and J 0 bases, with 11 bases left between them. The CDR3 consists of 14 residues. Germline CDR1 and CDR2: MNHNS and SASEGT. The CDR3 sequence is CASCSGSSYNEQFF. CDR3 nucleotides: TGTGCCAGCTGTTCAGGGAGCTCCTACAATGAGCAGTTCTTC.

The genes are TRBV4-1 and TRBJ1-1, with a tentative D call TRBD1 (5 bases). This CDR3 has 16 residues. V was pared by 5 bases and J by 1 base, with 17 bases between. The germline V gene encodes CDR1 MGHRA and CDR2 YSYEKL. The CDR3 nucleotides are TGCGCCAGCAGCTCACACAAAGGGGTCGCGAACACTGAAGCTTTCTTT. Its protein product is CASSSHKGVANTEAFF.

V is TRBV28 and J is TRBJ1-1; TRBD1 matches 7 bases. CDR3 length: 15 residues. Germline V CDR1 and CDR2: MDHEN, SYDVKM. Trimming removed 5 bases from V and 1 base from J; junction bases left unmatched: 7. CDR3: CASSPQGVTNTEAFF. The DNA for the CDR3 is TGTGCCAGCAGTCCTCAGGGGGTAACGAACACTGAAGCTTTCTTT.

The gene calls are TRBV10-2 and TRBJ1-1, with D perhaps matching TRBD1 (5 bases). Between the trimmed V and J ends, which lost 10 bases and 0 bases, there was a span of 21 bases. The CDR3 has 16 amino acids. From germline, CDR1 is WSHSY and CDR2 SAAADI. The CDR3 DNA sequence: TGCGCCACGATAACGCAGGGAGGGATCATGAACACTGAAGCTTTCTTT. Protein sequence: CATITQGGIMNTEAFF.

The chain joins TRBV29-1 to TRBJ2-1; 7 nucleotides line up with TRBD2. Germline loops: CDR1 SQVTM, CDR2 ANQGSEA. CDR3 length: 12 residues. V was pared by 1 base and J by 6 bases, with 0 bases of the junction left unmatched. CDR3 loop: CSVEAGGNEQFF. The CDR3 DNA follows: TGCAGCGTTGAAGCGGGAGGCAATGAGCAGTTCTTC.

This chain uses TRBV28 with TRBJ2-7, with 10 bases aligning to TRBD2. Germline V gene data show CDR1 as MDHEN and CDR2 as SYDVKM. The V segment lost 5 bases and the J segment 6 bases; nucleotides outside the gene matches: 10. The CDR3 totals 15 residues. CDR3 nucleotide sequence: TGTGCCAGCAGTCCAGGGACTAGCGTAAACGCCGAGCAGTACTTC. It codes for CASSPGTSVNAEQYF.

This chain connects TRBV2 to TRBJ1-1, with TRBD1 identical over 7 bases. J lost 6 bases, V lost 5 bases, and 12 bases had no gene match. CDR1 and CDR2 from the germline V gene are SNHLY and FYNNEI. This CDR3 contains 15 residues. The CDR3 DNA reads as TGTGCCAGCAGTCCGCTGACAGGGCTTATTTCTGAAGCTTTCTTT. Amino acid sequence: CASSPLTGLISEAFF.

The chain joins TRBV5-1 to TRBJ2-7; the match to TRBD1 covers 9 bases. V dropped 4 bases and J dropped 1; count of bases not matched to a gene: 6. The CDR3 spans 15 residues. Germline-derived CDR1 and CDR2 are SGHRS and YFSETQ. Here the CDR3 reads CASSMGQGGSYEQYF. CDR3 in DNA: TGCGCCAGCAGCATGGGACAGGGAGGGTCCTACGAGCAGTACTTC.

The chain joins TRBV5-6 to TRBJ2-4; 7 nucleotides agree with TRBD2. The V and J ends lost 4 bases and 2 bases, in that order; junction bases with no gene match: 6. This CDR3 is 15 amino acids long. Germline CDR1 SGHDT, CDR2 YYEEEE. The DNA of the CDR3 is TGTGCCAGCAGCGGGGCTAGCGGTCCCAAAAACATTCAGTACTTC. Translating it yields CASSGASGPKNIQYF. Looking up the rest from reference TRBV5-6 and TRBJ2-4 gives the full variable domain: DAGVTQSPTHLIKTRGQQVTLRCSPKSGHDTVSWYQQALGQGPQFIFQYYEEEERQRGNFPDRFSGHQFPNYSSELNVNALLLGDSALYLCASSGASGPKNIQYFGAGTRLSVL.

The sample holds one count of this clone. The chain employs TRBV28 and TRBJ2-7, with 9 bases fitting TRBD1. Germline trimming cut 5 bases from V and 5 bases from J; bases unmatched to any gene: 13. Germline V gene data show CDR1 as MDHEN and CDR2 as SYDVKM. The CDR3 contains 16 residues. The CDR3 region is CASSPPFGTGSHEQYF. As DNA, the CDR3 is TGTGCCAGCAGTCCCCCCTTTGGGACAGGGTCCCACGAGCAGTACTTC.

This clone was recorded once. The chain links TRBV7-9 to TRBJ1-2, with TRBD1 matching over 7 bases. The CDR3 is 13 residues long. V shed 5 bases and J 3 bases; nucleotides not matched to a gene: 3. The germline V gene has CDR1 SEHNR and CDR2 FQNEAQ (reference sequence). CDR3: CASSRQGDYGYTF. The CDR3 DNA sequence: TGTGCCAGCAGCCGACAGGGCGACTATGGCTACACCTTC.

The chain joins TRBV21-1 to TRBJ2-4; whether TRBD1, the table's D call, matches the DNA was not checked. TRBV21-1 constitutes a pseudogene. The CDR3 totals 17 residues. This CDR3 reads CASSNQRQGAAKNIQYF. The DNA of the CDR3 is TGTGCCAGCAGCAACCAGAGACAGGGGGCTGCCAAAAACATTCAGTACTTC.

CDR3 amino acids: CATSRAAATGEQYF. The CDR3 DNA is TGTGCCACCAGCAGAGCGGCCGCAACGGGGGAGCAGTACTTC. The chain links TRBV15 to TRBJ2-7; D is possibly TRBD2 (5 bases). The CDR3 has 14 amino acids. Trimming removed 1 base at V and 7 bases at J, with 14 bases between. Germline V gene data show CDR1 as LNHNV and CDR2 as YYDKDF (reference sequence).

The chain is built from TRBV10-3 and TRBJ2-2; 11 bases match TRBD1. V shed 3 bases, J shed 5 bases, and the junction held 5 bases outside the gene matches. The CDR3 runs 16 residues. Germline CDR1 is ENHRY and CDR2 is SYGVKD. CDR3 DNA: TGTGCCATCAGTGACTCGGACAGGGGGCTGACCGGGGAGCTGTTTTTT. Protein: CAISDSDRGLTGELFF.

The chain uses TRBV14 and TRBJ1-1, with 10 nucleotides matching TRBD1. The CDR3 is 13 residues long. Trimming cost V 3 bases and J 11 bases; bases outside gene matches: 6. CDR1 is SGHDN, CDR2 FVKESK, per germline. CDR3 sequence (DNA): TGTGCCAGCAGCCAGCCGGGACAGGGGTCCGCTTTCTTT. Its translation is CASSQPGQGSAFF.

V usage is TRBV4-1 and J usage is TRBJ1-1, with 10 bases matching TRBD1. CDR3 length: 14 residues. The germline CDR1 and CDR2 sequences are MGHRA and YSYEKL. Unmatched junction bases numbered 6, after V lost 5 bases and J lost 6 bases. CDR3 sequence: CASSGRQGASEAFF. The CDR3 region has the DNA TGCGCCAGCAGCGGCCGACAGGGGGCCTCTGAAGCTTTCTTT.

The rearrangement joins TRBV10-1 to TRBJ2-7, with D unclear. The V end lost 11 bases, the J end lost 2 bases, and 13 bases lay between the germline ends. Germline CDR1 is WNHNN and CDR2 is SYGVQD (reference sequence). The CDR3 loop spans 12 amino acids. The CDR3 here is CARRVHAYEQYF. For the CDR3, the DNA is TGCGCCCGCCGGGTTCACGCCTACGAGCAGTACTTC.

The J gene is TRBJ2-7, the V gene TRBV14; D remains ambiguous. This CDR3 is 16 amino acids long. The germline V gene encodes CDR1 SGHDN and CDR2 FVKESK. Trimming left V 5 bases short and J 2 bases short, with 19 bases between. The CDR3 sequence: CASSAGPLHSPYEQYF. The CDR3 nucleotides are TGTGCCAGCAGCGCCGGGCCCCTCCATAGTCCCTACGAGCAGTACTTC.

This chain links TRBV27 with TRBJ2-7; 11 bases are shared with TRBD2. V lost 5 bases and J lost 5; bases outside the gene matches: 5. Germline V gene lookup returns CDR1 MNHEY and CDR2 SMNVEV (reference sequence). The CDR3 sequence is 14 residues long. CDR3 sequence: CASSITSGRHEQYF. In DNA form, the CDR3 reads TGTGCCAGCAGTATAACTAGCGGGAGACACGAGCAGTACTTC.

The chain uses TRBV5-1 and TRBJ2-7, with TRBD1 identical over 7 bases. Per the germline V gene, CDR1 is SGHRS and CDR2 is YFSETQ. Trimming took 2 bases from V and 0 from J; bases not matched to a gene: 11. This CDR3 spans 17 amino acids. The CDR3: CASSFPQAGTVSYEQYF. CDR3 nucleotide sequence: TGCGCCAGCAGCTTCCCCCAGGCCGGGACAGTCTCCTACGAGCAGTACTTC.

The chain recombines TRBV7-9 with TRBJ2-7; possible D gene TRBD2, 5 bases. Per germline, CDR1 SEHNR and CDR2 FQNEAQ (reference sequence). The CDR3 has 14 amino acids. Trimming stripped 1 base from V and 3 bases from J, with 10 bases between. The DNA for the CDR3 is TGTGCCAGCAGCTTAGAGCGGCAGAACTACGAGCAGTACTTC. This gives the protein CASSLERQNYEQYF.

The chain uses TRBV2 and TRBJ2-7; 7 bases are a match to TRBD2. V was clipped by 0 bases and J by 2 bases; unmatched bases: 4. The CDR3 runs to 15 residues. CDR1 SNHLY and CDR2 FYNNEI come from the germline V gene. As DNA, the CDR3 is TGTGCCAGCAGTGAAGCGGGTGGACTAGCCTACGAGCAGTACTTC. Protein sequence: CASSEAGGLAYEQYF.

V usage is TRBV27 and J usage is TRBJ2-2; D perhaps matches TRBD2 (6 bases). The V gene's germline CDR1 is MNHEY and CDR2 SMNVEV (reference sequence). Trimming removed 5 bases at V and 7 bases at J, with 17 bases between. The CDR3 spans 15 residues. The CDR3 region has the DNA TGTGCCAGCAGTCCCTCAGTGACTAGAAGCGGGGAGCTGTTTTTT. Translated, it gives CASSPSVTRSGELFF.

The chain has TRBV6-4 and TRBJ1-1; 8 bases are shared with TRBD1. The germline V gene has CDR1 MRHNA and CDR2 SNTAGT. This CDR3 is built from 14 residues. Trimming at V came to 6 bases and at J to 4 bases, leaving 7 bases not matched to a gene. CDR3 amino acids: CASRSGQGATEAFF. The CDR3 nucleotides read TGTGCCAGCAGATCCGGACAGGGAGCCACTGAAGCTTTCTTT.

The chain employs TRBV27 and TRBJ2-7; TRBD1 matches at 7 bases. Germline assignment: CDR1 MNHEY and CDR2 SMNVEV (reference sequence). The CDR3 contains 18 residues. V shed 6 bases and J 2 bases; nucleotides not matched to a gene: 19. The DNA of the CDR3 is TGTGCCAGCAGCTTCTTCCCACGTCCTCGACAGGGCCCCTACGAGCAGTACTTC. Translated, it gives CASSFFPRPRQGPYEQYF.